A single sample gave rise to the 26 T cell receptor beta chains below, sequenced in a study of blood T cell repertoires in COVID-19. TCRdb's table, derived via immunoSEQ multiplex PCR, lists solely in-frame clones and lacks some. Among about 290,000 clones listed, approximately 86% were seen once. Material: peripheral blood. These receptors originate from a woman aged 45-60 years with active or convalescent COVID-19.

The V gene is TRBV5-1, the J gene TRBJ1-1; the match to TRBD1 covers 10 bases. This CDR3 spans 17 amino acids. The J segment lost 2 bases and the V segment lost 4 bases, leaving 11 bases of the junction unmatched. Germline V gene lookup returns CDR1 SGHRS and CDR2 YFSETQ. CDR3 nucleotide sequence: TGCGCCAGCAGCCCTCCCCCGGGACAGGGGTCTAACACTGAAGCTTTCTTT. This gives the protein CASSPPPGQGSNTEAFF.

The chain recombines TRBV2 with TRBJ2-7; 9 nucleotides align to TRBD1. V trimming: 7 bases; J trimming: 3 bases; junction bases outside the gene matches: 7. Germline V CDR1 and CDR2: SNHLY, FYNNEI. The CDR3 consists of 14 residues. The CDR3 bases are TGTGCCAGCAACCCATCGGGACAGGGCTACGAGCAGTACTTC. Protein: CASNPSGQGYEQYF.

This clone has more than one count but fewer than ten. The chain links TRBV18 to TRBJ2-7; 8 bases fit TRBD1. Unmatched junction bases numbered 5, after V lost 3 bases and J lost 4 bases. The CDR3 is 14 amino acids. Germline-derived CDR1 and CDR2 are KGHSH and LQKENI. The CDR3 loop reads CASSPTGQGYEQYF. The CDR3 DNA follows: TGTGCCAGCTCACCCACCGGACAGGGATACGAGCAGTACTTC.

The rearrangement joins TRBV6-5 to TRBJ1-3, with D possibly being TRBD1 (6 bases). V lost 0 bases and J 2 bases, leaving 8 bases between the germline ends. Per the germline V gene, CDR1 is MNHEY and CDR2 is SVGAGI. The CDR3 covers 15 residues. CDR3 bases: TGTGCCAGCAGTTACTCGTCAGGGGCTGGAAACACCATATATTTT. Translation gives CASSYSSGAGNTIYF.

CDR3 sequence reads: CASSGQINEKLFF. CDR3 nucleotide sequence: TGTGCCAGCAGTGGGCAGATTAATGAAAAACTGTTTTTT. V usage is TRBV2 and J usage is TRBJ1-4, with no clear D. The CDR3 spans 13 residues. Per germline, CDR1 SNHLY and CDR2 FYNNEI. Trimming took 4 bases from V and 4 from J, leaving 7 bases between them. Complete variable domain (other parts from reference TRBV2 and TRBJ1-4): EPEVTQTPSHQVTQMGQEVILRCVPISNHLYFYWYRQILGQKVEFLVSFYNNEISEKSEIFDDQFSVERPDGSNFTLKIRSTKLEDSAMYFCASSGQINEKLFFGSGTQLSVL.

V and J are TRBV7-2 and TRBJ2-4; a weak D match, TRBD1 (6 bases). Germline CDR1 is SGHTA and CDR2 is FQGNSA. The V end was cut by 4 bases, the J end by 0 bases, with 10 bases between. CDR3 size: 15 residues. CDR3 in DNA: TGTGCCAGCAGCTCAACACAGGGAGCCAAAAACATTCAGTACTTC. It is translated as CASSSTQGAKNIQYF.

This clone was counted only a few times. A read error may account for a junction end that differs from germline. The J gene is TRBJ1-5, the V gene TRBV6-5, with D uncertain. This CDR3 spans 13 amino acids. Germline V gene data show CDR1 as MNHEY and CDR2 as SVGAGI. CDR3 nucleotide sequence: TGTGCCAGCAGAGACGGTAGCGATCAGCCCCAGCATTTT. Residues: CASRDGSDQPQHF.

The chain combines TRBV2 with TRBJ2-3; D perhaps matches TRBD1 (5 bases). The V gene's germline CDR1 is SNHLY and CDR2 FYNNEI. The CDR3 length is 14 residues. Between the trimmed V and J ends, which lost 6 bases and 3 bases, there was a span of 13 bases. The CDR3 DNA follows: TGTGCCAGCAGGGTGACAGATGGGACAGATACGCAGTATTTT. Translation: CASRVTDGTDTQYF.

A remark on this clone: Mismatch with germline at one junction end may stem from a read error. In DNA, the CDR3 is TGTGCCATCAGTAAGTCGACTAGTATAACTGAAGCTTTCTTT. It specifies CAISKSTSITEAFF. V and J are TRBV10-3 and TRBJ1-1; D unresolved. Germline lookup yields CDR1 ENHRY and CDR2 SYGVKD. The CDR3 runs 14 residues.

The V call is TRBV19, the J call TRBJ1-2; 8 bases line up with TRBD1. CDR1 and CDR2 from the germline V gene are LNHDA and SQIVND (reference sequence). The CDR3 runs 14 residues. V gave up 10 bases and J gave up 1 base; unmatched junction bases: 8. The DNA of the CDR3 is TGTGCCACCTCCAGGGGGCTAATTAACTATGGCTACACCTTC. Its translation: CATSRGLINYGYTF.

CDR3 in DNA: TGTGCCAGCAGCCCCCCGGGGGGGAACTATGGCTACACCTTC. Translation gives CASSPPGGNYGYTF. This chain joins TRBV9 and TRBJ1-2, with a possible D match to TRBD1 (5 bases). Germline V lookup: CDR1 SGDLS, CDR2 YYNGEE. Deletions cut 4 bases from V and 2 bases from J, with 12 bases between. This CDR3 region has 14 residues.

The CDR3 sequence is CASSSGQVRSGYTF. The CDR3 nucleotides read TGCGCCAGCAGCAGCGGACAGGTTAGGAGTGGCTACACCTTC. The chain is built from TRBV5-1 and TRBJ1-2; 7 bases line up with TRBD1. V was pared by 4 bases and J by 7 bases, with 10 bases of the junction left unmatched. Germline CDR1 reads SGHRS; CDR2 reads YFSETQ. The length of the CDR3 is 14 residues. Looking up the rest from reference TRBV5-1 and TRBJ1-2 gives the full variable domain: KAGVTQTPRYLIKTRGQQVTLSCSPISGHRSVSWYQQTPGQGLQFLFEYFSETQRNKGNFPGRFSGRQFSNSRSEMNVSTLELGDSALYLCASSSGQVRSGYTFGSGTRLTVV.

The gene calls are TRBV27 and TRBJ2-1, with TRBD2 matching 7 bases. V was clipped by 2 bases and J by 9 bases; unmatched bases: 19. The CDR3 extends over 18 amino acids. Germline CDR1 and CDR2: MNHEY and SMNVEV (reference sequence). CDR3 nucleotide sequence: TGTGCCAGCAGTTTAGGGGCTGCCGGGAGGTGGCGTGGGAGTGAGCAGTTCTTC. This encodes CASSLGAAGRWRGSEQFF.

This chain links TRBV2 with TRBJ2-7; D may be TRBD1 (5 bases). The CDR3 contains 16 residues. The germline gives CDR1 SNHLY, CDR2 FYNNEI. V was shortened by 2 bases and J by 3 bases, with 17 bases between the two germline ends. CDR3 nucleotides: TGTGCCAGCAGTGAAAGGCATGGGGCAGGGAACTACGAGCAGTACTTC. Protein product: CASSERHGAGNYEQYF.

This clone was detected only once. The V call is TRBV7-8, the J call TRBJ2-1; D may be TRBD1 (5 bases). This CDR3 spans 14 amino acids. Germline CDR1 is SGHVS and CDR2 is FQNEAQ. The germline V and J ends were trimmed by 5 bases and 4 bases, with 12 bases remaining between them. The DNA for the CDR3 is TGTGCCAGCAGCCGTGGACCAGGGTACAATGAGCAGTTCTTC. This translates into CASSRGPGYNEQFF.

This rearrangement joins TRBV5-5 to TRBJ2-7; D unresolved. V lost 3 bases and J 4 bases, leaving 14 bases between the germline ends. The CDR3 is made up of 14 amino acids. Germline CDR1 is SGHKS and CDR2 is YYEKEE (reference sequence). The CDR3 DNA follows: TGTGCCAGCAGCTACCCCGGTCCAAAGTACGAGCAGTACTTC. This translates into CASSYPGPKYEQYF.

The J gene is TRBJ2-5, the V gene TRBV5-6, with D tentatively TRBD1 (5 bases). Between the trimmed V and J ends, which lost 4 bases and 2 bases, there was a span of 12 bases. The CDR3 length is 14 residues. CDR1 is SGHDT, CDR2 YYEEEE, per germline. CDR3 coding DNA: TGTGCCAGCAGCAAGGGGATGACGCAAGAGACCCAGTACTTC. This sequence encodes CASSKGMTQETQYF.

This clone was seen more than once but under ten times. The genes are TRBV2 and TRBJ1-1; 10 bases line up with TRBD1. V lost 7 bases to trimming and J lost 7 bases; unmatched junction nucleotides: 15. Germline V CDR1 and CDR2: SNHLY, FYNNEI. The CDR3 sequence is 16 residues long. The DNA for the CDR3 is TGTGCCAGCAAGCGTGAAGGAGGACAGGGGGTAGGTGAAGCTTTCTTT. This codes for CASKREGGQGVGEAFF.

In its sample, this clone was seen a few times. The CDR3 sequence is CATSDPRGETQYF. CDR3 in DNA: TGTGCCACCAGTGACCCCAGGGGTGAGACCCAGTACTTC. V gene TRBV24-1 combines with J gene TRBJ2-5; D might be TRBD1 (6 bases). The CDR3 is made up of 13 amino acids. CDR1 and CDR2 from the germline V gene are KGHDR and SFDVKD. The V end was cut by 4 bases, the J end by 5 bases, with 10 bases between.

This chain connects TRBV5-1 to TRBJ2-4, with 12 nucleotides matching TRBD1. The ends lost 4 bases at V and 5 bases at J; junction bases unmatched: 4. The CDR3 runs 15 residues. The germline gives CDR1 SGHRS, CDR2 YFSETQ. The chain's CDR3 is CASSTGTGGENIQYF. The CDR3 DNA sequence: TGCGCCAGCAGCACCGGGACAGGGGGCGAAAACATTCAGTACTTC.

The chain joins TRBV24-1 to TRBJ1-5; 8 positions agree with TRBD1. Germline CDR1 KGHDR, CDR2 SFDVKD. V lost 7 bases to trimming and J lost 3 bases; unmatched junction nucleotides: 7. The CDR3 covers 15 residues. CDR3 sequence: CATSLTGATNQPQHF. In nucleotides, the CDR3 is TGTGCCACCAGCCTGACAGGGGCCACCAATCAGCCCCAGCATTTT.

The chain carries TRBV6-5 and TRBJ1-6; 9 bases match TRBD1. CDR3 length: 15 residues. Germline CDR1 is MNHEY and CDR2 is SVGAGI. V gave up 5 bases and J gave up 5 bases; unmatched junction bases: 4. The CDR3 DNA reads TGTGCCAGCAGTCCTCGGACAGGGGATAATTCACCCCTCCACTTT. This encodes CASSPRTGDNSPLHF.

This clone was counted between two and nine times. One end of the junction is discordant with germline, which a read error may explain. CDR3 residues: CASSPTGGGETQYF. CDR3 sequence (DNA): TGTGCTAGCAGCCCGACAGGGGGAGGAGAGACCCAGTACTTC. The V call is TRBV7-7, the J call TRBJ2-5, with 9 bases that match TRBD1. The CDR3 runs to 14 residues. Germline V gene lookup returns CDR1 SSHAT and CDR2 FNYEAQ (reference sequence).

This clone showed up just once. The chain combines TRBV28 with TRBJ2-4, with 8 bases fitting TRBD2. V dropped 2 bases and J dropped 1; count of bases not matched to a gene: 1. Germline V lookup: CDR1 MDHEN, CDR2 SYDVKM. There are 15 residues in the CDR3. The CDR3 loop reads CASSLAGGAKNIQYF. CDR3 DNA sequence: TGTGCCAGCAGTTTAGCGGGAGGCGCCAAAAACATTCAGTACTTC.

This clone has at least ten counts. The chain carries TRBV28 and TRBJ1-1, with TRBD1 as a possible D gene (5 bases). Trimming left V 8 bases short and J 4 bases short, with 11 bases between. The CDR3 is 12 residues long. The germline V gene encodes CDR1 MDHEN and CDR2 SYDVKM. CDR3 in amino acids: CASGRVSTEAFF. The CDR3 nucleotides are TGTGCCAGCGGCAGGGTTTCCACTGAAGCTTTCTTT. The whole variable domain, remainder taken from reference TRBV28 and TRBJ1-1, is DVKVTQSSRYLVKRTGEKVFLECVQDMDHENMFWYRQDPGLGLRLIYFSYDVKMKEKGDIPEGYSVSREKKERFSLILESASTNQTSMYLCASGRVSTEAFFGQGTRLTVV.

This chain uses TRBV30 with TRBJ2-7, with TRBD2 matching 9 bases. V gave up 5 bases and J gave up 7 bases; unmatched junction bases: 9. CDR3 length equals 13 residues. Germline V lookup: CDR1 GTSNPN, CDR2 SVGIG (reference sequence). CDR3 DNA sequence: TGTGCCTGGGCGCGAGCGGGAGGAGAAGAGCAGTACTTC. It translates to CAWARAGGEEQYF.